The 15 T cell receptor beta chains given below trace back to one sample, sequenced in a study of response to subunit inactivated influenza vaccine (dated by TCRdb to 2016 to 2019). Library creation used RT-PCR. The listed sequencing device is Illumina HiSeq 2500. TCRdb ran its own pipeline on the public reads, namely fastp trimming at Q25 and MiXCR clone calling, and kept in-frame beta chains. Rows are unified per CDR3 protein, each entry keeping the most common DNA and genes. This sample holds about 780,000 distinct CDR3 sequences; roughly 18% were observed only once. The ten most abundant clones make up roughly 11% of the sample. Here the sequenced sample was PBMCs from blood, taken 5 days after vaccination. Every receptor here comes from a man aged 50 or older who received an inactivated influenza vaccine. Donor details come from another sample of the same person, matched by shared clones.

The table lists this clonotype with a few counts. J is TRBJ2-7 and V is TRBV13, with a tentative D call TRBD2 (6 bases). Germline CDR1 is PRHDT and CDR2 is FYEKMQ (reference sequence). V gave up 2 bases and J gave up 0 bases, with 20 bases separating them. The CDR3 sequence is 18 residues long. The CDR3 loop reads CASSLSLGRLDGSYEQYF. CDR3 DNA sequence: TGTGCCAGCAGCTTATCCCTCGGACGACTAGATGGCTCCTACGAGCAGTACTTC.

The J gene is TRBJ2-3, the V gene TRBV5-1; D ambiguous. The ends were cut back, 7 bases at V and 4 bases at J, with 7 bases in the middle. Germline assignment: CDR1 SGHRS and CDR2 YFSETQ. This CDR3 has 11 residues. The CDR3: CASRDADTQYF. The CDR3 bases are TGCGCCAGCCGAGACGCAGATACGCAGTATTTT.

The CDR3 DNA reads TGTGCCAGCAGAAGGGGAAATTCACCCCTCCACTTT. It encodes CASRRGNSPLHF. The genes are TRBV6-1 and TRBJ1-6; possible D gene TRBD1, 5 bases. CDR3 length equals 12 residues. The germline V gene has CDR1 MNHNS and CDR2 SASEGT. Trimming cost V 6 bases and J 7 bases, with 7 bases left between them.

This chain joins TRBV7-6 and TRBJ2-3, with D maybe TRBD2 (6 bases). CDR3 length: 16 amino acids. In germline, CDR1 is SGHVS, CDR2 FNYEAQ. Trimming removed 1 base from V and 3 bases from J, with 14 bases in between. The chain's CDR3 is CASSLGTGVVTDTQYF. The CDR3 bases are TGTGCCAGCAGCTTAGGAACGGGAGTCGTTACAGATACGCAGTATTTT.

The sample holds a few counts of this clonotype. The rearrangement joins TRBV20-1 to TRBJ1-1; 9 bases line up with TRBD1. The CDR3 loop spans 15 amino acids. Per germline, CDR1 DFQATT and CDR2 SNEGSKA (reference sequence). The V gene end was trimmed by 5 bases and the J gene end by 4 bases; junction bases not matched to a gene: 11. CDR3 protein: CSAREQGAALTEAFF. CDR3 sequence (DNA): TGCAGTGCTCGGGAACAGGGGGCGGCCCTCACTGAAGCTTTCTTT.

This chain connects TRBV27 to TRBJ2-3; no definite D call. This CDR3 is built from 13 residues. The V end was cut by 11 bases, the J end by 4 bases, with 16 bases between. CDR1 MNHEY and CDR2 SMNVEV come from the germline V gene (reference sequence). The CDR3 loop reads CAGAEIAADTQYF. CDR3 DNA sequence: TGTGCCGGCGCCGAAATAGCCGCAGATACGCAGTATTTT.

This chain joins TRBV24-1 and TRBJ2-1, with 11 bases that match TRBD2. This CDR3 is 15 amino acids long. J was trimmed by 6 bases and V by 7 bases; bases with no gene match: 7. Germline V CDR1 and CDR2: KGHDR, SFDVKD. Written as DNA, the CDR3 is TGTGCCACCAGCGATCCGGGACTAGCGGCCAATGAGCAGTTCTTC. It translates to CATSDPGLAANEQFF.

This clonotype was observed many times. This rearrangement joins TRBV12-3 or TRBV12-4 to TRBJ2-1; 8 nucleotides line up with TRBD2. Trimming cost V 8 bases and J 0 bases; bases outside gene matches: 6. CDR3 length: 15 residues. The CDR3 DNA reads as TGTGCCAGCCGTCGACGGGGGGGCTCCTACAATGAGCAGTTCTTC. Protein product: CASRRRGGSYNEQFF.

Comment on this clonotype: This CDR3 fails to terminate in the conserved phenylalanine or tryptophan, so it likely reflects a read error. The CDR3 coding sequence is TGTGCCAGCAGTCCACGACAGGGGACGAGAGAGACCCAGTACTCC. Its translation: CASSPRQGTRETQYS. This chain links TRBV12-3 or TRBV12-4 with TRBJ2-5, with 8 positions matching TRBD1. The J segment lost 4 bases and the V segment lost 5 bases, leaving 9 bases of the junction unmatched. The CDR3 sequence is 15 residues long.

This clonotype was seen a few times. The chain carries TRBV27 and TRBJ2-5, with a tentative D call TRBD1 (7 bases). The CDR3 has 16 residues. The germline gives CDR1 MNHEY, CDR2 SMNVEV (reference sequence). V was cut by 6 bases and J by 5 bases, with 22 bases left in between. The CDR3 coding sequence is TGTGCCAGCAGCTCCGCGGGACAGCGGCCGGGGGAGACCCAGTACTTC. It codes for CASSSAGQRPGETQYF.

This clonotype was counted only a few times. The chain recombines TRBV6-1 with TRBJ1-1; D remains unclear. Germline V lookup: CDR1 MNHNS, CDR2 SASEGT. This CDR3 spans 13 amino acids. V lost 2 bases, J lost 5 bases, and 9 bases lay in between. In DNA, the CDR3 is TGTGCCAGCAGTGAATGGTCGGGAACTGAAGCTTTCTTT. The encoded protein is CASSEWSGTEAFF.

The V gene is TRBV5-1, the J gene TRBJ1-5, with a weak D call TRBD1 (5 bases). CDR3 length equals 14 residues. V gave up 3 bases and J gave up 7 bases, with 14 bases separating them. CDR1 is SGHRS, CDR2 YFSETQ, per germline. CDR3 coding DNA: TGCGCCAGCAGCTGGGGGGTAAGTGGGCAGCCCCAGCATTTT. It encodes CASSWGVSGQPQHF. The entire variable domain, with the rest obtained from reference TRBV5-1 and TRBJ1-5, is as follows: KAGVTQTPRYLIKTRGQQVTLSCSPISGHRSVSWYQQTPGQGLQFLFEYFSETQRNKGNFPGRFSGRQFSNSRSEMNVSTLELGDSALYLCASSWGVSGQPQHFGDGTRLSIL.

In its sample, this clonotype was seen a few times. This chain uses TRBV20-1 with TRBJ2-3; TRBD2 aligns across 9 bases. CDR3 length: 14 amino acids. Per the germline V gene, CDR1 is DFQATT and CDR2 is SNEGSKA (reference sequence). Trimming removed 6 bases from V and 4 bases from J; junction bases left unmatched: 8. CDR3: CSARERGRADTQYF. CDR3 in DNA: TGCAGTGCGAGGGAACGCGGGAGGGCAGATACGCAGTATTTT.

In its sample, this clonotype was seen a few times. The rearrangement uses TRBV27 and TRBJ1-5; 7 bases align to TRBD1. J was trimmed by 7 bases and V by 2 bases; bases with no gene match: 11. This CDR3 comprises 16 residues. Looked up from germline, CDR1 is MNHEY and CDR2 is SMNVEV (reference sequence). The CDR3 sequence: CASSLGGGTVAQPQHF. CDR3 DNA sequence: TGTGCCAGCAGTTTAGGCGGGGGGACAGTCGCGCAGCCCCAGCATTTT.

This clonotype was counted between two and nine times. The chain joins TRBV12-3 or TRBV12-4 to TRBJ1-5; a weak D match, TRBD1 (6 bases). The V end lost 6 bases, the J end lost 4 bases, and 19 bases lay between the germline ends. CDR3 length: 16 amino acids. CDR3 DNA: TGTGCCAGCAGCTTACAGGGTGCGGGGAGGAATCAGCCCCAGCATTTT. Its translation is CASSLQGAGRNQPQHF.